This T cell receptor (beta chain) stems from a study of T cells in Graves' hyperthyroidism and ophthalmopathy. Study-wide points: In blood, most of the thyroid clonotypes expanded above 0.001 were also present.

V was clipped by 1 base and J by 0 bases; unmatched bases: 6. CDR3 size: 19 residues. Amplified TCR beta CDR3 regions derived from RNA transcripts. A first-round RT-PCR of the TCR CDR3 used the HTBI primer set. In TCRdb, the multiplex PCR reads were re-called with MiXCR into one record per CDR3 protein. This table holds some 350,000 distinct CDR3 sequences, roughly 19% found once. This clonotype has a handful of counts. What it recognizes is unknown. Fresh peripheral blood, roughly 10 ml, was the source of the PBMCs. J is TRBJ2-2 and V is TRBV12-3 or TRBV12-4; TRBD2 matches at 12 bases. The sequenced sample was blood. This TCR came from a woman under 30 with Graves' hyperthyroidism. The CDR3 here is CASSLVSGLAGPNTGELFF. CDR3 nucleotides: TGTGCCAGCAGTTTAGTTTCCGGACTAGCGGGGCCGAACACCGGGGAGCTGTTTTTT.